This is a list of T cell receptor beta chains from one sample in a study of blood T cell repertoires in COVID-19. TCRdb keeps only in-frame clones here, not all; method: immunoSEQ multiplex PCR. The sample gives under 300,000 clones, roughly 85% of which show up once; 11% is in the top ten. The sample was peripheral blood. The receptors come from a woman in her 70s with acute or convalescent COVID-19. Both conserved end residues are part of each CDR3.

CDR3: CASSLDSSGVLRYGYTF; V: TRBV7-9
CDR3: CASSLAPGVQETQYF; V: TRBV5-1
CDR3: CASSLLGRSMSPLHF; V: TRBV11-2
CDR3: CASRTGGEKLFF; V: TRBV2
CDR3: CASSDSRSRVNEQYF; V: TRBV18
CDR3: CASRDRGTGELFF; V: TRBV19
CDR3: CASSASPILAGEETQYF; V: TRBV5-4
CDR3: CASSQGVREKLFF; V: TRBV14
CDR3: CASSFYSGNTEAFF; V: TRBV9
CDR3: CASGSRRGVDYNEQFF; V: TRBV10-1
CDR3: CASNSQGRGGYTF; V: TRBV2